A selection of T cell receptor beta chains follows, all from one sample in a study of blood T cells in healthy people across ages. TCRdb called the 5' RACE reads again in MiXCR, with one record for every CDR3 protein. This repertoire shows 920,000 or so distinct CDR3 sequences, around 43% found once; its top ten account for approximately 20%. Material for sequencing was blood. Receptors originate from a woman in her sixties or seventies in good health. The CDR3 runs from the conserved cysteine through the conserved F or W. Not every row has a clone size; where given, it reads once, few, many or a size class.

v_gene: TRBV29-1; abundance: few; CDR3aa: CSGGTSKISYNEQFF
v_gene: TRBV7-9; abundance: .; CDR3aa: CASSLVGSRRTDTQYF
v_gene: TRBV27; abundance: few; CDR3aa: CASSLSQGNEQFF
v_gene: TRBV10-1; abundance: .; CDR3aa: CASSEGGSGISTDTQYF
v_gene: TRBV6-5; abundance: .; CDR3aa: CASGADRGPYGYTF
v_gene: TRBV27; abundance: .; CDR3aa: CASSRGTTRTDTQYF
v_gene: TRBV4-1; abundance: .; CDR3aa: CASSQVQGNEKLFF
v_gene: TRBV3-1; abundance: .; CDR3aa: CASSQETVYNEQYF
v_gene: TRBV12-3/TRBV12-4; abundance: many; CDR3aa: CASRGRDTQYF
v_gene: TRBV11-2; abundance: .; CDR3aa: CASSEGLAGAPETQYF
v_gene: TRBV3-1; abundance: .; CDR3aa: CASSQDVGEGNEQFF
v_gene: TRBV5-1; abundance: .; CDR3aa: CASKRDSYQETQYF
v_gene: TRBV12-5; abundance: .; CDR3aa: CASALAGGRRAADTQYF
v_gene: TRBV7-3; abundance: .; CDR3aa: CASSKRDPSGGQFF
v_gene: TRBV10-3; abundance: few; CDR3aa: CAISESIRGRVYEQYF
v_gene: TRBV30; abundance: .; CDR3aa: CAWSPQDNEQFF
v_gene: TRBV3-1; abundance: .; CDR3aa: CASSHLGPEQYF
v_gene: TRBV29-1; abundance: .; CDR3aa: CSSTTGGLNEQFF
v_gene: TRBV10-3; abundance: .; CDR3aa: CAISETSANTGELFF
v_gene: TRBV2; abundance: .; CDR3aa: CASSPRDRGRWETQYF
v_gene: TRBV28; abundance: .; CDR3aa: CASSTGTVNYGYTF
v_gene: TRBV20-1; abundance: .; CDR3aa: CSVATAATGGQQYF
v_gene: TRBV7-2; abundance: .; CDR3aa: CASSLVGTGEGQPQHF
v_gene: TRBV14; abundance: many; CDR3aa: CASSQGHVYGYTF
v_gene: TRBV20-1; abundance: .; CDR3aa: CSARTRPLRNNEQFF
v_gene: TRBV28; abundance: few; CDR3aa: CASSLTGTASTDTQYF
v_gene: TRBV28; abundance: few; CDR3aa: CASDRGPNEQYF
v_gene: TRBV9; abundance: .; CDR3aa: CASSGPKDRAAYGYTF
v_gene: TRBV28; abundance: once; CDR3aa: CASSVSGDPYEQYF
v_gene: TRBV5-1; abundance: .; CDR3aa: CASSLGKTGTNTEAFF
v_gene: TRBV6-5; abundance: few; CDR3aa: CASSSIKGRGLSPLHF
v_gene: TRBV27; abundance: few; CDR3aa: CASSFGTARWTNEKLFF
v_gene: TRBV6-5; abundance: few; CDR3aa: CASSLGRRSSYEQYF
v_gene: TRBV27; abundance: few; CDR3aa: CASSQVGTSKRYEQYF
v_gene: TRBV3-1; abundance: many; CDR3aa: CASSQGQNIQYF
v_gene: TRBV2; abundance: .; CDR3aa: CASSGGPNYGYTF
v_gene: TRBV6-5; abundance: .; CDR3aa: CASSTGLSGVDEQFF
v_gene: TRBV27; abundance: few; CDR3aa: CASSLRRAGGYEQYF
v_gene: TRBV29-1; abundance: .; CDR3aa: CSVEGRVMNTEAFF
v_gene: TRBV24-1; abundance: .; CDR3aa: CATSGQQGGFGANVLTF